The sample holds many counts of the clone carrying this T cell receptor beta chain. Its specificity is not known. For TCR, cDNA came from 5'RACE template switching, which added a universal primer site and UMIs. Using its own MiXCR run on the 5' RACE reads, TCRdb lists one record per CDR3 protein. The sample includes over 100,000 distinct CDR3 sequences, more than 7.5% of them seen just once. The data were taken from a study of T cells after yellow fever vaccination. Study results and limitations: Subsequent booster samples again held most clones from primary vaccination (around 96% CD4, about 85% CD8).

Germline-derived CDR1 and CDR2 are SGDLS and YYNGEE. V lost 4 bases and J 2 bases, leaving 10 bases between the germline ends. The CDR3 is 14 residues long. Here the sequenced sample was CD8+ T cells sorted from PBMCs, taken 45 days after the yellow fever booster vaccination. This chain links TRBV9 with TRBJ2-1, with D tentatively TRBD1 (5 bases). This TCR came from a man aged 30 to 45 who received the YFV17D yellow fever vaccine. In DNA form, the CDR3 reads TGTGCCAGCAGCTTGGGGCAGCCCTACAATGAGCAGTTCTTC. Residues: CASSLGQPYNEQFF.